The rows below give T cell receptor beta chains drawn from one sample of a study of shared T cell receptors in the human thymus. Only in-frame clones appear in the TCRdb table, and some are missing; sequencing was by immunoSEQ multiplex PCR. Here the sample spans roughly 550,000 clones, about 80% being singletons. These data were likewise used in another study, on human thymus T cells.

The sample taken for sequencing was thymocytes. The receptor set was obtained from a boy under three years old with a congenital heart defect. CDR3s include the opening cysteine and the closing phenylalanine or tryptophan. A D gene is named only where the DNA matches it firmly. Size tells how often a clone was seen (once, few, many) or the class of an expanded clone, and some rows leave it out.

d_call j_call clone_size v_call cdr3_nt cdr3_aa
TRBD1 TRBJ1-2 NA TRBV5-1 TGCGCCAGCAGCCCCCGACAGGGAAGGTCTCATGGCTACACCTTC CASSPRQGRSHGYTF
TRBD2 TRBJ2-4 NA TRBV7-8 TGTGCCAGCAGCTTATTTGGGAGGCGGGAGAACATTCAGTACTTC CASSLFGRRENIQYF
TRBD2 TRBJ2-7 NA TRBV11-2 TGTGCCAGCAGCTTTTTAATCTTCGCGGGAGGGGACTACGAGCAGTACTTC CASSFLIFAGGDYEQYF
NA TRBJ1-4 NA TRBV4-2 TGTGCCAGCAGCCCCTGGGACATGGAGAAACTGTTTTTT CASSPWDMEKLFF
TRBD1 TRBJ1-4 NA TRBV15 TGTGCCACCAGCACTTGGACAGGGGTTAATGAAAAACTGTTTTTT CATSTWTGVNEKLFF
NA TRBJ1-2 NA TRBV4-3 TGCGCCAGCAGCCAAGTAGGGCCGGGACAAACACACTATGGCTACACCTTC CASSQVGPGQTHYGYTF
NA TRBJ1-1 NA TRBV7-2 TGTGCCAGCAGCTTCGGGGGAAGCACTGAAGCTTTCTTT CASSFGGSTEAFF
TRBD1 TRBJ2-7 NA TRBV19 TGTGCCAGTAGTGAGGGACAGATCTACGAGCAGTACTTC CASSEGQIYEQYF
TRBD2 TRBJ2-1 NA TRBV9 TGTGCCAGCAGTGCTATAGCGGGGGGAAACAATGAGCAGTTCTTC CASSAIAGGNNEQFF
NA TRBJ2-5 NA TRBV18 TGTGCCAGCTCTTCCAAGGGGGAAGAGACCCAGTACTTC CASSSKGEETQYF
TRBD2 TRBJ2-7 NA TRBV27 TGTGCCAGCAGTAAACGGACTAGCGGGTTCTCCTACGAGCAGTACTTC CASSKRTSGFSYEQYF
NA TRBJ2-1 few TRBV5-4 TGTGCCAGCACTCACGGGTCCTACAATGAGCAGTTCTTC CASTHGSYNEQFF
TRBD1 TRBJ1-1 NA TRBV5-1 TGCGCCAGCAGCCTCATACGGAGCAGGGGGCGAACTTTCTTT CASSLIRSRGRTFF
NA TRBJ1-1 NA TRBV7-8 TGTGCCAGCAGCAATGGGGGGACGACAGACATGAACACTGAAGCTTTCTTT CASSNGGTTDMNTEAFF
TRBD1 TRBJ1-4 few TRBV28 TGTGCCAGCAGTCTTGACCGGGACAGGGCGGTACGGGCAACTAATGAAAAACTGTTTTTT CASSLDRDRAVRATNEKLFF
TRBD2 TRBJ2-2 NA TRBV27 TGTGCCAGCAAAGTCGCGGGGGGACCCACCGGGGAGCTGTTTTTT CASKVAGGPTGELFF
NA TRBJ1-2 few TRBV5-8 TGTGCCAGCAGCCCGACACCGCCCCGGACAGCTGCTAACTATGGCTACACCTTC CASSPTPPRTAANYGYTF
NA TRBJ1-5 few TRBV10-3 TGTGCCATCGACCCCAGGTATGGAGGTCAGCCCCAGCATTTT CAIDPRYGGQPQHF
TRBD1 TRBJ1-2 NA TRBV28 TGTGCCAGCACCCTCCAGGGGGATGGCTACACCTTC CASTLQGDGYTF
TRBD1 TRBJ2-7 NA TRBV5-1 TGCGCCAGCAGCCCCTCGCGCAGGGGGTACGAGCAGTACTTC CASSPSRRGYEQYF
TRBD1 TRBJ2-4 NA TRBV9 TGTGCCAGCAGCTCAGGACAGGGTGGGGCCAAAAACATTCAGTACTTC CASSSGQGGAKNIQYF
NA TRBJ2-7 once TRBV2 TGTGCCAGCAGCACCTTCTGGGACTTAAACTACGAGCAGTACTTC CASSTFWDLNYEQYF
NA TRBJ2-5 NA TRBV28 TGTGCCAGCAGTTTAATGGGGGGTCAAGAGACCCAGTACTTC CASSLMGGQETQYF
TRBD2 TRBJ2-7 NA TRBV4-1 TGCGCCAGCAGCCTGACTAGCGGGAGTTTTCGCTCCTACGAGCAGTACTTC CASSLTSGSFRSYEQYF
TRBD1 TRBJ1-5 once TRBV27 TGTGCCAGCTCTTGGGACAGGGTGGGACAGCCCCAGCATTTT CASSWDRVGQPQHF
NA TRBJ1-1 once TRBV28 TGTGCCAGCAGTTTATTAACCGGCCAGGGCTACACTGAAGCTTTCTTT CASSLLTGQGYTEAFF
TRBD2 TRBJ2-7 NA TRBV7-2 TGTGCCAGCAGCTTGGGTCTAGCGGGGGAGGATTTGTCCTACGAGCAGTACTTC CASSLGLAGEDLSYEQYF
TRBD2 TRBJ2-7 NA TRBV7-8 TGTGCCAGCAGCCAAGAAGGGACTAGCGGGAACTACGAGCAGTACTTC CASSQEGTSGNYEQYF
NA TRBJ2-1 NA TRBV5-8 TGTGCCAGCAGATTGGGAGCGGACCCTTTTAATAGGGCTTACAATGAGCAGTTCTTC CASRLGADPFNRAYNEQFF
NA TRBJ1-1 NA TRBV6-5 TGTGCCAGCAGTCTTTCAGTAACTGAAGCTTTCTTT CASSLSVTEAFF
TRBD1 TRBJ1-4 NA TRBV27 TGTGCCAGCAGAACAGGGACAGAAAAGAATGAAAAACTGTTTTTT CASRTGTEKNEKLFF
NA TRBJ2-5 NA TRBV20-1 TGCAGTGCCACTAGCCAAGAGACCCAGTACTTC CSATSQETQYF
TRBD1 TRBJ1-1 NA TRBV11-1 TGTGCCAGCAGGCCAGGGGACAGGGGGCAAGGTGAAGCTTTCTTT CASRPGDRGQGEAFF
NA TRBJ2-7 NA TRBV10-1 TGCGCCAGCAGTGGGCCGGGAGCGGTCTCCGAGCAGTACTTC CASSGPGAVSEQYF
TRBD2 TRBJ2-7 once TRBV7-8 TGTGCCAGCAGCAGCCGACTTGAGGTAGCGGGATCCCTCGAGCAGTACTTC CASSSRLEVAGSLEQYF
NA TRBJ1-5 NA TRBV27 TGTGCCAGCAGCTTCGAGGGATTTGGCAATCAGCCCCAGCATTTT CASSFEGFGNQPQHF
TRBD2 TRBJ2-1 NA TRBV7-2 TGTGCCAGCAGCTTAGCGCTAGCGGGAGGCGACAATGAGCAGTTCTTC CASSLALAGGDNEQFF
TRBD1 TRBJ2-7 NA TRBV25-1 TGTGCCAGCAGTGATGGTGGTCAGGGGGTAGCCTACGAGCAGTACTTC CASSDGGQGVAYEQYF
NA TRBJ2-7 few TRBV5-8 TGTGCCAGCTGGGGGAGACTAGTTTTTTCCTACGAGCAGTACTTC CASWGRLVFSYEQYF
NA TRBJ1-4 few TRBV4-2 TGTGCCAGCAGCCAAGCTCGAACATCTAATGAAAAACTGTTTTTT CASSQARTSNEKLFF
TRBD1 TRBJ2-7 NA TRBV28 TGTGCCAGCGGTCCTTCGACCGGGACAGCCTTTTCCTTCTCCTACGAGCAGTACTTC CASGPSTGTAFSFSYEQYF